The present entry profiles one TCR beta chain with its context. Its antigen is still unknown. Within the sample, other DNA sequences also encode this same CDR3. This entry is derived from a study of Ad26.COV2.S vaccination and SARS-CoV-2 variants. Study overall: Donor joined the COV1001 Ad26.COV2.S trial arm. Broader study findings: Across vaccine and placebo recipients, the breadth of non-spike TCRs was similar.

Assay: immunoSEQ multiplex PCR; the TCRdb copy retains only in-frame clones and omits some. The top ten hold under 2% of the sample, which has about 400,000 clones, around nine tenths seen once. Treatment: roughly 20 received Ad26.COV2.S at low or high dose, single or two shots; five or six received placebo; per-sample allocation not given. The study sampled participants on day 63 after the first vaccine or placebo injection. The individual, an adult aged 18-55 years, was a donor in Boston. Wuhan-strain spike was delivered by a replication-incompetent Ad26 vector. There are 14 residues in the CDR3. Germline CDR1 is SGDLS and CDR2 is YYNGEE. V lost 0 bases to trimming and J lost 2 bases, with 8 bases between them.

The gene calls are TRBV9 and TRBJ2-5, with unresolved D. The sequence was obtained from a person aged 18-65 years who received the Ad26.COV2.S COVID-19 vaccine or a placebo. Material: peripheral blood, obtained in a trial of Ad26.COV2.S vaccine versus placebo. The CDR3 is CASSVAGTQETQYF. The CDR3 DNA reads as TGTGCCAGCAGCGTAGCAGGAACGCAAGAGACCCAGTACTTC.